This T cell receptor (beta chain) was recorded in a study of blood T cell repertoires in COVID-19. In the study overall: COVID-19 samples from acute and convalescent phases originated in the United States, Italy and Spain. From T cells, B-cell-depleted T cells, or PBMCs came the material, which was cDNA or gDNA.

A Seattle source enrolled patients during active infection and followed them longitudinally. Authors' methods: Amplifying reference gene primers gave estimates of nucleated cell counts. Sequencing used immunoSEQ multiplex PCR; TCRdb keeps in-frame clones, though not all of them. V, J and clone size reflect that table, while D and trimming were determined from the DNA. The table has fewer than 400,000 clones, roughly 90% seen once. CDR3 length equals 14 residues. With 4 bases removed from V and 3 bases from J, the gap between germline ends came to 13 bases. CDR1 is SGHDT, CDR2 YYEEEE, per germline. Sample: peripheral blood. The TCR was taken from a woman in her twenties or thirties with COVID-19, enrolled during active disease. This sequence joins TRBV5-6 and TRBJ1-1; the D gene is possibly TRBD1 (6 bases). CDR3 in amino acids: CASSEQGWDTEAFF. CDR3 DNA sequence: TGTGCCAGCAGCGAACAGGGTTGGGACACTGAAGCTTTCTTT.